The 27 T cell receptor beta chains in this list originate from one sample, sequenced in a study of T cell responses to AZD1222 COVID-19 vaccine. The repertoire was sequenced with immunoSEQ multiplex PCR; TCRdb's copy has only in-frame clones and lacks some. The sample holds 140,000 to 150,000 clones; about 92% are singletons and the top ten take 2.5% to 4%. Sample: peripheral blood, taken 28 days after the second AZD1222 dose. The receptors originated from an adult who received the AZD1222 COVID-19 vaccine.

This chain joins TRBV6-1 and TRBJ1-6, with TRBD1 matching 7 bases. The V gene's germline CDR1 is MNHNS and CDR2 SASEGT. This CDR3 has 15 residues. V lost 3 bases and J lost 10; bases outside the gene matches: 9. CDR3 nucleotide sequence: TGTGCCAGCAGTGAGGGCGCGACAGGGACCTCACCCCTCCACTTT. It yields the protein CASSEGATGTSPLHF.

This rearrangement joins TRBV2 to TRBJ2-1; a weak D match, TRBD2 (7 bases). CDR1 SNHLY and CDR2 FYNNEI come from the germline V gene. V was cut by 6 bases and J by 6 bases, with 15 bases left in between. CDR3 length equals 14 residues. DNA for the CDR3: TGTGCCAGCAGATACGCGGGGGCGGTCAATGAGCAGTTCTTC. Residues: CASRYAGAVNEQFF.

This sequence joins TRBV4-3 and TRBJ1-1; 9 bases fit TRBD1. After removal of 1 base from V and 0 bases from J, the junction contained 3 bases not matched to a gene. In germline, CDR1 is LGHNA, CDR2 YSLEER. This CDR3 region has 16 residues. The CDR3 sequence is CASSQGTGGLNTEAFF. The CDR3 bases are TGCGCCAGCAGCCAAGGAACAGGGGGCCTGAACACTGAAGCTTTCTTT.

This chain joins TRBV6-5 and TRBJ2-1; possible D gene TRBD2, 6 bases. Germline V CDR1 and CDR2: MNHEY, SVGAGI. V lost 0 bases and J lost 8, with 14 bases in between. The CDR3 has 15 residues. The CDR3 region is CASSYSAGGTYEQFF. In DNA, the CDR3 is TGTGCCAGCAGTTACTCCGCGGGCGGGACGTATGAGCAGTTCTTC.

The gene calls are TRBV28 and TRBJ1-5; 9 positions match TRBD1. CDR3 size: 15 residues. Germline CDR1 reads MDHEN; CDR2 reads SYDVKM. With 6 bases clipped from V and 7 bases from J, the junction kept 10 bases outside the gene matches. The CDR3 DNA reads as TGTGCCAGCAGGACCCTCGACAGGGGGTGGCAGCCCCAGCATTTT. Its translation: CASRTLDRGWQPQHF.

This sequence joins TRBV7-2 and TRBJ1-1, with 9 bases fitting TRBD1. Losses at the gene ends were 4 bases for V and 2 bases for J; bases not matched to a gene: 5. The CDR3 has 15 residues. Germline loops: CDR1 SGHTA, CDR2 FQGNSA. The CDR3 protein is CASSSSGQGNTEAFF. The CDR3 nucleotides read TGTGCCAGCAGCTCCTCGGGACAGGGAAACACTGAAGCTTTCTTT.

The V gene is TRBV28, the J gene TRBJ2-7; 16 nucleotides line up with TRBD2. Per the germline V gene, CDR1 is MDHEN and CDR2 is SYDVKM. V dropped 2 bases and J dropped 0; count of bases not matched to a gene: 7. The CDR3 length is 19 residues. This chain's CDR3 is CASSLDGTSGRDYSYEQYF. The CDR3 region has the DNA TGTGCCAGCAGTTTAGACGGGACTAGCGGGAGGGATTACTCCTACGAGCAGTACTTC.

The chain recombines TRBV7-3 with TRBJ1-3; perhaps TRBD1 as D (5 bases). Germline V gene data show CDR1 as SGHTA and CDR2 as FQGTGA. The V and J ends lost 8 bases and 4 bases respectively, with 12 bases between them. The CDR3 sequence is 13 residues long. The DNA of the CDR3 is TGTGCCAGCTCTACAGGCCAAGGAAACACCATATATTTT. It translates to CASSTGQGNTIYF.

The V gene is TRBV2, the J gene TRBJ2-1, with D possibly being TRBD2 (6 bases). The germline V gene has CDR1 SNHLY and CDR2 FYNNEI. The CDR3 contains 13 residues. V lost 11 bases and J 3 bases, leaving 14 bases between the germline ends. The CDR3 sequence: CAFREQGYNEQFF. CDR3 coding DNA: TGTGCCTTTCGGGAGCAGGGCTACAATGAGCAGTTCTTC. The complete variable domain, with remaining parts taken from reference TRBV2 and TRBJ2-1, reads EPEVTQTPSHQVTQMGQEVILRCVPISNHLYFYWYRQILGQKVEFLVSFYNNEISEKSEIFDDQFSVERPDGSNFTLKIRSTKLEDSAMYFCAFREQGYNEQFFGPGTRLTVL.

The chain has TRBV7-9 and TRBJ1-3, with TRBD1 as a possible D gene (6 bases). Germline CDR1 is SEHNR and CDR2 is FQNEAQ (reference sequence). V lost 5 bases to trimming and J lost 2 bases, with 7 bases between them. This CDR3 spans 13 amino acids. CDR3 sequence reads: CASSRTAGNTIYF. Here the CDR3 DNA reads TGTGCCAGCAGCCGGACAGCTGGAAACACCATATATTTT.

In its sample, this clone was seen once. This chain connects TRBV2 to TRBJ1-5; 7 bases match TRBD1. CDR1 and CDR2 (germline): SNHLY, FYNNEI. Trimming took 3 bases from V and 0 from J; bases not matched to a gene: 2. CDR3 length: 15 amino acids. This chain's CDR3 is CASSDDRASNQPQHF. In DNA, the CDR3 is TGTGCCAGCAGTGACGACAGGGCTAGCAATCAGCCCCAGCATTTT.

This chain uses TRBV9 with TRBJ2-3; 15 nucleotides agree with TRBD2. Trimming cost V 3 bases and J 5 bases; bases outside gene matches: 10. Germline CDR1 is SGDLS and CDR2 is YYNGEE. The CDR3 is 18 amino acids. This CDR3 is CASSAGLAGGPSIDTQYF. The CDR3, as DNA: TGTGCCAGCAGCGCAGGACTAGCGGGAGGGCCCTCGATAGATACGCAGTATTTT.

The chain employs TRBV5-4 and TRBJ1-2, with a weak D call TRBD1 (5 bases). The germline V gene has CDR1 SGHNT and CDR2 YYREEE (reference sequence). This CDR3 contains 15 residues. V lost 2 bases and J 7 bases, leaving 18 bases between the germline ends. CDR3 DNA: TGTGCCAGCAGCTTTACTTTAGGTGGACAAGCTGGCTACACCTTC. Translating gives CASSFTLGGQAGYTF.

The chain is built from TRBV6-5 and TRBJ1-4, with unresolved D. Germline CDR1 MNHEY, CDR2 SVGAGI. This CDR3 is 15 amino acids long. Trimming stripped 2 bases from V and 0 bases from J, with 7 bases between. CDR3 in DNA: TGTGCCAGCAGTTACGTCCATGCAACTAATGAAAAACTGTTTTTT. It translates to CASSYVHATNEKLFF.

The chain carries TRBV7-2 and TRBJ2-5; weak D call: TRBD2 (5 bases). Germline V gene data show CDR1 as SGHTA and CDR2 as FQGNSA. Trimming removed 5 bases at V and 9 bases at J, with 16 bases between. The CDR3 has 13 amino acids. The chain's CDR3 is CASSPMDSSPQYF. CDR3 DNA sequence: TGTGCCAGCAGCCCGATGGACTCATCCCCCCAGTACTTC.

The CDR3 nucleotides are TGTGCCAGCAGCGCCCACAAAAACACTGAAGCTTTCTTT. It is translated as CASSAHKNTEAFF. V usage is TRBV9 and J usage is TRBJ1-1; D is unresolved. The CDR3 is 13 amino acids. Trimming removed 3 bases from V and 2 bases from J, with 8 bases in between. CDR1 is SGDLS, CDR2 YYNGEE, per germline.

This chain joins TRBV3-1 (or the pseudogene TRBV3-2) and TRBJ1-6; D unclear. Germline CDR1 LGHDT, CDR2 YNNKEL (reference sequence). The CDR3 extends over 14 amino acids. V was clipped by 1 base and J by 7 bases, with 8 bases between them. DNA of the CDR3: TGTGCCAGCAGCCAAGCGTTAAGAAATTCACCCCTCCACTTT. It translates to CASSQALRNSPLHF.

The chain employs TRBV27 and TRBJ2-1; 10 nucleotides agree with TRBD2. CDR3 size: 15 residues. CDR1 is MNHEY, CDR2 SMNVEV, per germline (reference sequence). V shed 3 bases, J shed 1 base, and the junction held 0 bases outside the gene matches. The CDR3 region has the DNA TGTGCCAGCAGTTTGGGACTAGCGTCCTACAATGAGCAGTTCTTC. Translated: CASSLGLASYNEQFF.

V is TRBV25-1 and J is TRBJ2-5, with D unresolved. V lost 3 bases, J lost 1 base, and 12 bases lay in between. From germline, CDR1 is MGHDK and CDR2 SYGVNS. CDR3 length: 15 residues. CDR3 amino acids: CASSDLQTAQETQYF. CDR3 coding DNA: TGTGCCAGCAGTGACCTCCAGACGGCCCAAGAGACCCAGTACTTC.

A few counts support this clone. The V and J genes are TRBV6-1 and TRBJ1-1; no firm D call. Deletions cut 3 bases from V and 11 bases from J, with 13 bases between. The CDR3 totals 12 residues. Germline assignment: CDR1 MNHNS and CDR2 SASEGT. The CDR3 protein is CASSDYQGRAFF. As DNA, the CDR3 is TGTGCCAGCAGTGATTATCAAGGGCGGGCTTTCTTT.

This clone came up a few times. V is TRBV10-3 and J is TRBJ1-3, with TRBD1 matching over 8 bases. J gave up 0 bases and V 7 bases, and 5 bases lay outside the gene matches. This CDR3 is built from 15 residues. Germline loops: CDR1 ENHRY, CDR2 SYGVKD. The CDR3 DNA follows: TGTGCCATCATGAGGACAGGGACCTCTGGAAACACCATATATTTT. Its protein product is CAIMRTGTSGNTIYF.

The J gene is TRBJ1-4, the V gene TRBV2; no definite D call. This CDR3 spans 10 amino acids. The germline V gene encodes CDR1 SNHLY and CDR2 FYNNEI. Trimming cost V 7 bases and J 13 bases, with 10 bases left between them. CDR3 sequence reads: CASTGKGLFF. In nucleotides, the CDR3 is TGTGCCAGCACGGGGAAAGGACTGTTTTTT. Based on the CDR3 plus reference TRBV2 and TRBJ1-4, the full variable domain is EPEVTQTPSHQVTQMGQEVILRCVPISNHLYFYWYRQILGQKVEFLVSFYNNEISEKSEIFDDQFSVERPDGSNFTLKIRSTKLEDSAMYFCASTGKGLFFGSGTQLSVL.

This rearrangement joins TRBV29-1 to TRBJ2-1; no firm D call. There are 14 residues in the CDR3. Germline values: CDR1 SQVTM, CDR2 ANQGSEA. Trimming removed 2 bases from V and 7 bases from J, with 15 bases in between. This CDR3 is CSVELGKESNEQFF. The CDR3 coding sequence is TGCAGCGTTGAACTCGGTAAAGAGTCGAATGAGCAGTTCTTC.

The chain is built from TRBV14 and TRBJ2-7; D unclear. The CDR3 contains 13 residues. V lost 1 base and J lost 9, with 13 bases in between. Per germline, CDR1 SGHDN and CDR2 FVKESK. This chain's CDR3 is CASSQGPAGWQYF. The CDR3 DNA is TGTGCCAGCAGCCAAGGACCCGCAGGCTGGCAGTACTTC.

The genes are TRBV28 and TRBJ1-2; tentatively, D is TRBD1 (5 bases). Germline loops: CDR1 MDHEN, CDR2 SYDVKM. Trimming left V 5 bases short and J 4 bases short, with 17 bases between. The length of the CDR3 is 15 residues. CDR3 bases: TGTGCCAGCAGTCTGGCGATTGGGGGAATCTATGGCTACACCTTC. This translates into CASSLAIGGIYGYTF.

This chain links TRBV7-9 with TRBJ2-2; 10 positions match TRBD2. V was clipped by 3 bases and J by 2 bases; unmatched bases: 6. CDR1 is SEHNR and CDR2 is FQNEAQ in the germline V gene (reference sequence). The CDR3 is 17 residues long. The CDR3 nucleotides read TGTGCCAGCAGCTTGCGAGGACTAGCGGAAAACACCGGGGAGCTGTTTTTT. Its protein is CASSLRGLAENTGELFF.

This clone was seen a single time. The chain carries TRBV19 and TRBJ2-5, with 11 bases identical to TRBD2. V lost 6 bases, J lost 1 base, and 7 bases stayed unmatched. Germline CDR1 reads LNHDA; CDR2 reads SQIVND (reference sequence). The CDR3 totals 16 residues. The CDR3 here is CASRPGLADSQETQYF. The CDR3 DNA is TGTGCCAGTAGGCCGGGACTAGCGGATTCCCAAGAGACCCAGTACTTC.